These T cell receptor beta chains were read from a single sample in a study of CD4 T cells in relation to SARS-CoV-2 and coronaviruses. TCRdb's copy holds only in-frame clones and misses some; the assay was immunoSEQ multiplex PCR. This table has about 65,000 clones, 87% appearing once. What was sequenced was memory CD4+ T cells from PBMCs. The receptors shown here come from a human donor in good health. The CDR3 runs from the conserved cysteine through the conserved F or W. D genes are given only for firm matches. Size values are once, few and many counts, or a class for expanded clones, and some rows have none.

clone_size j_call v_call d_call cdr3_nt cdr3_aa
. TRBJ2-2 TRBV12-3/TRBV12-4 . TGTGCCAGCAGGTCTAGGCGGGAGCTGTTTTTT CASRSRRELFF
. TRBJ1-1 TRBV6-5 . TGTGCCAGCAGTTACGGGCAGATGAACACTGAAGCTTTCTTT CASSYGQMNTEAFF
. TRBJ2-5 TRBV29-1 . TGCAGCGTTAAGGGACGGGCGGAAGAGACCCAGTACTTC CSVKGRAEETQYF
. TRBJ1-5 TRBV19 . TGTGCCAGTACCCTTTTGGGGGATAGCAATCAGCCCCAGCATTTT CASTLLGDSNQPQHF
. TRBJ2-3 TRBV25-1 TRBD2 TGTGCCAGCGGGGGACTAGCCGCAGATACGCAGTATTTT CASGGLAADTQYF
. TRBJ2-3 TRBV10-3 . TGTGCCATCTCAGGGAGCACAGATACGCAGTATTTT CAISGSTDTQYF
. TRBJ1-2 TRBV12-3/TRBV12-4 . TGTGCCAGCAGTACCTACAGGACGCGTGGCTACACCTTC CASSTYRTRGYTF
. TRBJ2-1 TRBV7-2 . TGTGCCAGCACCCCCCGTTGGGGGGCGGACAATGAGCAGTTCTTC CASTPRWGADNEQFF
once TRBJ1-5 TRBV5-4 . TGTGCCAGCAGCTTGATGGGGGCGGGCAATCAGCCCCAGCATTTT CASSLMGAGNQPQHF
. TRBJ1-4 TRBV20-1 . TGCAGTGCTATGACCGATGAAAAACTGTTTTTT CSAMTDEKLFF
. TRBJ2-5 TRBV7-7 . TGTGCTAGCAGCCTCACAGGGTCCGGGGGAGAGACCCAGTACTTC CASSLTGSGGETQYF
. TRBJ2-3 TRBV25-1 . TGTGCCAGCAGTATTCCCGGGGCCGGGGCAGATACGCAGTATTTT CASSIPGAGADTQYF
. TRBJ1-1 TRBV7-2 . TGTGCCAGCAGGGCCCCCCAGGGAGTCACTGAAGCTTTCTTT CASRAPQGVTEAFF
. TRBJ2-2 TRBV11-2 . TGTGCCAGCAGCAAGCGGACTGGAACGAACACCGGGGAGCTGTTTTTT CASSKRTGTNTGELFF
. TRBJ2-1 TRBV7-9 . TGTGCCAGCAGCTTGGTCGGCACCTCCTACAATGAGCAGTTCTTC CASSLVGTSYNEQFF
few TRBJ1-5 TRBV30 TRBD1 TGTGCCTGGAGTGTACGCGGGACAGGGGCTAGCAATCAGCCCCAGCATTTT CAWSVRGTGASNQPQHF
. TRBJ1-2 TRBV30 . TGTGCCTCCCCTGGGGAGAGCGGCTACACCTTC CASPGESGYTF
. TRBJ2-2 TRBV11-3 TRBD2 TGTGCCAGCAGCCCAGACGGGGGGACCGGGGAGCTGTTTTTT CASSPDGGTGELFF
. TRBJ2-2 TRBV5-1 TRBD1 TGCGCCAGCAGCTCACCGTGGACAGGGATGGGTGGCGGGGAGCTGTTTTTT CASSSPWTGMGGGELFF
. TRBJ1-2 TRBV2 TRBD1 TGTGCCAGCAGCGTAGGACAGGGGAACTATGGCTACACCTTC CASSVGQGNYGYTF
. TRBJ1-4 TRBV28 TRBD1 TGTGCCAGCAGTGTAGACAGGGGAAATGAAAAACTGTTTTTT CASSVDRGNEKLFF
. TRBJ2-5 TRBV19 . TGTGCCAGTAGTACCCAGGTTACTAGTGCGGAGACCCAGTACTTC CASSTQVTSAETQYF
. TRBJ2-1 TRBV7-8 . TGTGCCAGCAGCTTAGTCGTCACAGGCCTATACAATGAGCAGTTCTTC CASSLVVTGLYNEQFF
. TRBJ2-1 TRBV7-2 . TGTGCCAGCAGCACCGGGACACCTTCCTACAATGAGCAGTTCTTC CASSTGTPSYNEQFF
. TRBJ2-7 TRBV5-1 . TGCGCCAGCAGCACCCAAGGGCTTTTATACGAGCAGTACTTC CASSTQGLLYEQYF
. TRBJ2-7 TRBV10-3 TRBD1 TGTGCCATCAGTGTCTCTCCTCCGGACAGGTCCAGGGAGCAGTACTTC CAISVSPPDRSREQYF
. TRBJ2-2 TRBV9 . TGTGCCAGCAGCGCAGACAGCGGAGAGCTGTTTTTT CASSADSGELFF
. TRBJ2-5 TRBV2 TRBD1 TGTGCCAGCTCCCGGGACAGGGGGCAGGAGACCCAGTACTTC CASSRDRGQETQYF
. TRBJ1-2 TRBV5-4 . TGTGCCAGCAGCTCCAAACAGGGTGCCCATGGCTACACCTTC CASSSKQGAHGYTF
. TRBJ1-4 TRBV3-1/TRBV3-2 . TGTGCCAGCAGAAGAAATCTCGCGGGTGAAAAACTGTTTTTT CASRRNLAGEKLFF
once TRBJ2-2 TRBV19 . TGTGCCAGTAGTATGTGGGGAACGAACACCGGGGAGCTGTTTTTT CASSMWGTNTGELFF
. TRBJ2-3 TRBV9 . TGTGCCAGCAGCCCTCTGGGGCAAGGGTGGAACACAGATACGCAGTATTTT CASSPLGQGWNTDTQYF
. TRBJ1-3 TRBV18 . TGTGCCAGCTCACCACGACAGAGCTCTGGAAACACCATATATTTT CASSPRQSSGNTIYF
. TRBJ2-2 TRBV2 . TGTGCCAGCAGTGGACTTCCAACGAACACCGGGGAGCTGTTTTTT CASSGLPTNTGELFF
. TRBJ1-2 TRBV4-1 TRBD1 TGCGCCAGCAGCCAGGCGGGACAGTCTTTTTATGGCTACACCTTC CASSQAGQSFYGYTF
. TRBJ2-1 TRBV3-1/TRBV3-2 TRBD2 TGTGCCAGCAGCCAAGCATGGAACGGGAGGTTGAATGAGCAGTTCTTC CASSQAWNGRLNEQFF
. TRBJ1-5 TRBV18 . TGTGCCAGCTCACCACGAGGTGACAGAAGCAATCAGCCCCAGCATTTT CASSPRGDRSNQPQHF
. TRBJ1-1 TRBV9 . TGTGCCAGCAGCGCCGATGACTACAGGGAAGCTTTCTTT CASSADDYREAFF
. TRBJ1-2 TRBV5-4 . TGTGCCAGCAGCTTACCAGCAAACTGGGGCTACACCTTC CASSLPANWGYTF
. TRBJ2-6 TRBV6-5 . TGTGCCAGCACCAGAACGTTAGGAGGGGCCAACGTCCTGACTTTC CASTRTLGGANVLTF
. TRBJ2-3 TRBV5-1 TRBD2 TGCGCCAGCAGGACTAGCGGGGCTAGCACAGATACGCAGTATTTT CASRTSGASTDTQYF
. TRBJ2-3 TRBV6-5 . TGTGCCAGCAGCCGAGGGTCAGATACGCAGTATTTT CASSRGSDTQYF
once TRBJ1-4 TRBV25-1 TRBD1 TGTGCCAGCAGTCAGCCCGGGACAGGGGCCGAGTGGAGGTTTTTT CASSQPGTGAEWRFF
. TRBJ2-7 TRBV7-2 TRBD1 TGTGCCAGCAGCCCAAGGACAGGGGGCTACGAGCAGTACTTC CASSPRTGGYEQYF
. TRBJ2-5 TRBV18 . TGTGCCAGCTCACTCACCAGCGGCCAAGAGACCCAGTACTTC CASSLTSGQETQYF
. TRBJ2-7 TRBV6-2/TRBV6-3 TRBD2 TGTGCCAGCAGTACCGGGACTAGGGCCCACGAGCAGTACTTC CASSTGTRAHEQYF
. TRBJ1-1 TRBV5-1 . TGCGCCAGCAGCTTGGGGCCCTTAGGTCGGGCTGAAGCTTTCTTT CASSLGPLGRAEAFF
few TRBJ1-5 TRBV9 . TGTGCCAGCAGCGTAGGAGGCCAGGGCGGACAGCCCCAGCATTTT CASSVGGQGGQPQHF
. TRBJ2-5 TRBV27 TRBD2 TGTGCCAGCAGTCGACTAGCGGGGAGCCAAGAGACCCAGTACTTC CASSRLAGSQETQYF